The next 29 T cell receptor beta chains were all read from a single sample in a study of T-cell memory formation after mild COVID-19. A single record per CDR3 protein comes from TCRdb applying MiXCR to the 5' RACE reads. The sample lists approximately 180,000 distinct CDR3 sequences; 15% to 20% were seen once. Source material: PBMCs or a T cell subset sorted from them (not recorded which). Receptors were obtained from an adult woman who had mild COVID-19 (a few samples of this study predate the infection). Cell type and time point are not known.

The rearrangement uses TRBV2 and TRBJ2-3; no firm D call. Germline lookup yields CDR1 SNHLY and CDR2 FYNNEI. The CDR3 is 14 amino acids. The germline V and J ends were trimmed by 4 bases and 0 bases, with 8 bases remaining between them. The CDR3 DNA reads TGTGCCAGCAGTGTGATATCTAGCACAGATACGCAGTATTTT. Its translation: CASSVISSTDTQYF.

This chain joins TRBV19 and TRBJ1-1; D is unclear. The germline V gene encodes CDR1 LNHDA and CDR2 SQIVND (reference sequence). The CDR3 is made up of 15 amino acids. V lost 5 bases and J lost 1, with 14 bases in between. The CDR3 reads CASSAQTSGNTEAFF. The CDR3 nucleotides are TGTGCCAGTAGTGCTCAGACCTCGGGGAACACTGAAGCTTTCTTT. The variable domain in full, completed from reference TRBV19 and TRBJ1-1, reads DGGITQSPKYLFRKEGQNVTLSCEQNLNHDAMYWYRQDPGQGLRLIYYSQIVNDFQKGDIAEGYSVSREKKESFPLTVTSAQKNPTAFYLCASSAQTSGNTEAFFGQGTRLTVV.

In DNA, the CDR3 is TGTGCCAGCTCACCACCCGGACTAGCGGGGGGGTCGGTGAACACCGGGGAGCTGTTTTTT. Amino acid sequence: CASSPPGLAGGSVNTGELFF. The genes are TRBV18 and TRBJ2-2; 15 bases are a match to TRBD2. This CDR3 has 20 amino acids. The V gene's germline CDR1 is KGHSH and CDR2 LQKENI. V was pared by 0 bases and J by 1 base, with 6 bases of the junction left unmatched.

This clonotype showed up many times. The gene calls are TRBV12-3 or TRBV12-4 and TRBJ2-3; possibly TRBD1 or TRBD2 for D (5 bases each). The CDR3 extends over 13 amino acids. The germline V and J ends were trimmed by 3 bases and 3 bases, with 7 bases remaining between them. The CDR3 nucleotides are TGTGCCAGCAGTTTCGAGGGGACAGATACGCAGTATTTT. Protein sequence: CASSFEGTDTQYF.

The CDR3: CASSLDAAPDTQYF. The CDR3 DNA reads as TGTGCCAGCAGCTTAGATGCGGCACCAGATACGCAGTATTTT. The chain is built from TRBV11-3 and TRBJ2-3; D remains ambiguous. V lost 0 bases and J lost 4, with 8 bases in between. In germline, CDR1 is SGHNT, CDR2 YENEEA. This CDR3 is 14 amino acids long.

The rearrangement links TRBV4-1 to TRBJ2-1; TRBD2 aligns across 12 bases. This CDR3 spans 18 amino acids. Germline trimming cut 1 base from V and 2 bases from J; bases unmatched to any gene: 6. Germline CDR1 and CDR2: MGHRA and YSYEKL. CDR3 DNA: TGCGCCAGCAGCCAAGGACTAGCGGGGGCCTCGACCTACAATGAGCAGTTCTTC. Its translation is CASSQGLAGASTYNEQFF.

The J gene is TRBJ1-6, the V gene TRBV2; 7 bases map to TRBD1. The junction had 8 bases not matched to a gene; V was cut back by 3 bases and J by 9 bases. CDR3 length: 15 residues. Germline lookup yields CDR1 SNHLY and CDR2 FYNNEI. DNA of the CDR3: TGTGCCAGCAGTGATGTGACAGGGAAGGGTTCACCCCTCCACTTT. This encodes CASSDVTGKGSPLHF.

This clonotype has more than one count but fewer than ten. The chain links TRBV7-6 to TRBJ2-1; 8 bases align to TRBD2. Germline V gene lookup returns CDR1 SGHVS and CDR2 FNYEAQ. The CDR3 contains 15 residues. V trimming: 6 bases; J trimming: 9 bases; junction bases outside the gene matches: 13. As DNA, the CDR3 is TGTGCCAGCAGTCCCTCGGGACTAGTATCAGTTGAGCAGTTCTTC. It codes for CASSPSGLVSVEQFF.

This clonotype has more than one count but fewer than ten. V is TRBV7-2 and J is TRBJ1-1; TRBD1 agrees at 10 bases. V gave up 2 bases and J gave up 4 bases; unmatched junction bases: 4. Germline CDR1 reads SGHTA; CDR2 reads FQGNSA. The CDR3 consists of 15 residues. The chain's CDR3 is CASSLWTGGGTEAFF. CDR3 nucleotide sequence: TGTGCCAGCAGCTTATGGACAGGGGGAGGCACTGAAGCTTTCTTT.

This clonotype turned up a few times. The chain recombines TRBV20-1 with TRBJ2-7; D ambiguous. In germline, CDR1 is DFQATT, CDR2 SNEGSKA (reference sequence). The CDR3 is 11 residues long. V gave up 0 bases and J gave up 4 bases, with 4 bases separating them. CDR3: CSARDQYEQYF. CDR3 coding DNA: TGCAGTGCTAGAGATCAATACGAGCAGTACTTC.

J is TRBJ2-1 and V is TRBV5-1; D uncertain. The ends were cut back, 0 bases at V and 12 bases at J, with 13 bases in the middle. The CDR3 totals 13 residues. Germline V CDR1 and CDR2: SGHRS, YFSETQ. As DNA, the CDR3 is TGCGCCAGCAGCTTGGCTCCCAACCCAGGGCAGTTCTTC. Translated, it gives CASSLAPNPGQFF. The variable domain in full, with the rest retrieved from reference TRBV5-1 and TRBJ2-1, is KAGVTQTPRYLIKTRGQQVTLSCSPISGHRSVSWYQQTPGQGLQFLFEYFSETQRNKGNFPGRFSGRQFSNSRSEMNVSTLELGDSALYLCASSLAPNPGQFFGPGTRLTVL.

This chain uses TRBV5-1 with TRBJ1-6; the D gene is possibly TRBD1 (6 bases). This CDR3 contains 13 residues. V was trimmed by 4 bases and J by 14 bases, leaving 16 bases between them. From germline, CDR1 is SGHRS and CDR2 YFSETQ. CDR3 nucleotide sequence: TGCGCCAGCAGCAGGTCAGAACAGGGAACCCTCCACTTT. Its translation is CASSRSEQGTLHF.

This clonotype was counted a few times. This chain joins TRBV5-1 and TRBJ1-1, with 7 nucleotides matching TRBD1. Germline V gene sequence: CDR1 SGHRS, CDR2 YFSETQ. V shed 6 bases, J shed 2 bases, and the junction held 10 bases outside the gene matches. The CDR3 length is 15 residues. CDR3 DNA: TGCGCCAGCACACCCACAGGGGCCGTAAACACTGAAGCTTTCTTT. It codes for CASTPTGAVNTEAFF.

A few counts support this clonotype. The rearrangement joins TRBV3-1 to TRBJ2-5; TRBD2 might be the D (7 bases). Per germline, CDR1 LGHDT and CDR2 YNNKEL (reference sequence). Trimming stripped 1 base from V and 7 bases from J, with 13 bases between. This CDR3 is built from 14 residues. The CDR3 protein is CASSQGRGGGTQYF. The CDR3 DNA reads as TGTGCCAGCAGCCAAGGGAGAGGGGGGGGGACCCAGTACTTC.

J is TRBJ1-1 and V is TRBV5-1, with D tentatively TRBD1 (5 bases). The V and J ends lost 0 bases and 2 bases respectively, with 8 bases between them. The CDR3 has 14 residues. Germline V gene data show CDR1 as SGHRS and CDR2 as YFSETQ. The CDR3 DNA is TGCGCCAGCAGCTTGGTCAGGGAAAACACTGAAGCTTTCTTT. Its translation is CASSLVRENTEAFF.

The chain carries TRBV19 and TRBJ2-2; no clear D. This CDR3 region has 16 residues. From germline, CDR1 is LNHDA and CDR2 SQIVND (reference sequence). Trimming removed 2 bases from V and 2 bases from J, with 12 bases in between. The CDR3 loop is CASSISGGYNTGELFF. CDR3 coding DNA: TGTGCCAGTAGTATATCCGGCGGATATAACACCGGGGAGCTGTTTTTT. Supplemented by reference TRBV19 and TRBJ2-2, the full variable domain reads DGGITQSPKYLFRKEGQNVTLSCEQNLNHDAMYWYRQDPGQGLRLIYYSQIVNDFQKGDIAEGYSVSREKKESFPLTVTSAQKNPTAFYLCASSISGGYNTGELFFGEGSRLTVL.

This sequence joins TRBV18 and TRBJ1-4, with D hard to call. CDR1 is KGHSH, CDR2 LQKENI, per germline. Trimming shortened V by 0 bases and J by 5 bases, and 7 bases separated the two germline ends. The CDR3 is 14 amino acids. This chain's CDR3 is CASSPPTLNEKLFF. The CDR3 bases are TGTGCCAGCTCACCACCAACGCTCAATGAAAAACTGTTTTTT.

V gene TRBV12-3 or TRBV12-4 combines with J gene TRBJ1-4, with 8 bases aligning to TRBD1. The CDR3 has 14 residues. Trimming took 6 bases from V and 8 from J; bases not matched to a gene: 8. CDR3 nucleotide sequence: TGTGCCAGCAGCACGACAGGGGCAAGGGAAAAACTGTTTTTT. It is translated as CASSTTGAREKLFF.

In its sample, this clonotype was seen a few times. The V gene is TRBV7-6, the J gene TRBJ1-1; the D is unclear. Germline CDR1 SGHVS, CDR2 FNYEAQ. The CDR3 runs 14 residues. Trimming shortened V by 4 bases and J by 6 bases, and 15 bases separated the two germline ends. The CDR3 sequence is CASSSDPGLAEAFF. CDR3 sequence (DNA): TGTGCCAGCAGCTCAGACCCTGGTTTGGCTGAAGCTTTCTTT. Together with reference TRBV7-6 and TRBJ1-1, the CDR3 gives the full variable domain: GAGVSQSPRYKVTKRGQDVALRCDPISGHVSLYWYRQALGQGPEFLTYFNYEAQQDKSGLPNDRFSAERPEGSISTLTIQRTEQRDSAMYRCASSSDPGLAEAFFGQGTRLTVV.

The sample holds a few counts of this clonotype. The chain recombines TRBV12-3 or TRBV12-4 with TRBJ1-1; 7 bases align to TRBD1. The CDR3 covers 15 residues. V dropped 2 bases and J dropped 1; count of bases not matched to a gene: 4. CDR3 sequence: CASSLRQGGNTEAFF. The CDR3 DNA reads TGTGCCAGCAGTTTACGGCAGGGGGGGAACACTGAAGCTTTCTTT.

The chain couples TRBV27 to TRBJ1-1, with D uncertain. Trimming cost V 4 bases and J 0 bases, with 9 bases left between them. The CDR3 totals 14 residues. Germline CDR1 MNHEY, CDR2 SMNVEV (reference sequence). This chain's CDR3 is CASSSPGMNTEAFF. The CDR3 DNA is TGTGCCAGCAGTTCGCCGGGGATGAACACTGAAGCTTTCTTT.

A few counts support this clonotype. The chain carries TRBV29-1 and TRBJ2-3; 7 bases map to TRBD1. From germline, CDR1 is SQVTM and CDR2 ANQGSEA. CDR3 length: 16 residues. The V gene end was trimmed by 4 bases and the J gene end by 6 bases; junction bases not matched to a gene: 16. CDR3 residues: CSVVRLSQTGHDTQYF. The CDR3, as DNA: TGCAGCGTTGTCCGACTAAGCCAGACAGGGCACGATACGCAGTATTTT.

The rearrangement links TRBV18 to TRBJ1-1; perhaps TRBD1 as D (6 bases). This CDR3 spans 14 amino acids. CDR1 and CDR2 (germline): KGHSH, LQKENI. Trimming cost V 3 bases and J 2 bases, with 10 bases left between them. CDR3 DNA: TGTGCCAGCTCACCGTTGGGGGCAAACACTGAAGCTTTCTTT. Translation gives CASSPLGANTEAFF.

The chain recombines TRBV4-2 with TRBJ2-3, with no clear D. Trimming left V 1 base short and J 2 bases short, with 16 bases between. Germline V CDR1 and CDR2: LGHNA, YNFKEQ. This CDR3 has 17 residues. This CDR3 reads CASSQVLGIEFTDTQYF. CDR3 in DNA: TGTGCCAGCAGCCAAGTATTGGGTATTGAGTTCACAGATACGCAGTATTTT.

The rearrangement joins TRBV7-9 to TRBJ1-6; D is undetermined. This CDR3 is built from 15 residues. CDR1 and CDR2 from the germline V gene are SEHNR and FQNEAQ (reference sequence). V was clipped by 5 bases and J by 9 bases, with 17 bases between them. CDR3 protein: CASSPPGDFLSPLHF. As DNA, the CDR3 is TGTGCCAGCAGCCCCCCCGGGGATTTTCTTTCACCCCTCCACTTT. Full variable domain (missing parts from reference TRBV7-9 and TRBJ1-6): DTGVSQNPRHKITKRGQNVTFRCDPISEHNRLYWYRQTLGQGPEFLTYFQNEAQLEKSRLLSDRFSAERPKGSFSTLEIQRTEQGDSAMYLCASSPPGDFLSPLHFGNGTRLTVT.

This chain uses TRBV12-3 or TRBV12-4 with TRBJ2-1; 10 nucleotides line up with TRBD2. The ends lost 5 bases at V and 9 bases at J; junction bases unmatched: 7. CDR3 length: 14 residues. CDR3 loop: CASSPLAGAFEQFF. The CDR3 DNA reads TGTGCCAGCAGTCCCCTAGCGGGAGCCTTTGAGCAGTTCTTC.

CDR3 region: CASRRIRPGTGELFF. The CDR3 coding sequence is TGTGCCAGCCGACGTATCAGGCCTGGCACCGGGGAGCTGTTTTTT. The chain joins TRBV6-5 to TRBJ2-2, with D unclear. V was shortened by 8 bases and J by 4 bases, with 17 bases between the two germline ends. This CDR3 is 15 amino acids long. The germline CDR1 and CDR2 sequences are MNHEY and SVGAGI.

This clonotype was found a few times. This sequence joins TRBV27 and TRBJ2-7; 9 bases align to TRBD1. The J segment lost 4 bases and the V segment lost 6 bases, leaving 10 bases of the junction unmatched. Germline values: CDR1 MNHEY, CDR2 SMNVEV (reference sequence). The CDR3 consists of 15 residues. Here the CDR3 reads CASRLGTGSPYEQYF. The CDR3 nucleotides are TGTGCCAGCAGACTCGGGACAGGGTCACCTTACGAGCAGTACTTC.

This clonotype has a handful of counts. The chain links TRBV20-1 to TRBJ2-3; D uncertain. Germline CDR1 reads DFQATT; CDR2 reads SNEGSKA (reference sequence). CDR3 size: 13 residues. Trimming took 1 base from V and 5 from J, leaving 10 bases between them. Written as DNA, the CDR3 is TGCAGTGCTAGAGCGAAAGGGAAAGATACGCAGTATTTT. Translating gives CSARAKGKDTQYF.